The 13 T cell receptor beta chains given below trace back to one sample, sequenced in a study of cytomegalovirus exposure and HLA in healthy donors. The PCR employed 60 Vbeta primers together with 13 Jbeta primers. TCRdb's copy holds only in-frame clones and misses some; the assay was immunoSEQ multiplex PCR. Of around 150,000 clones listed, around 65% are singletons. Input material: PBMCs. The receptors stem from a middle-aged woman in good health and CMV-seropositive.

V and J are TRBV19 and TRBJ1-5, with no clear D. The CDR3 length is 15 residues. CDR1 is LNHDA, CDR2 SQIVND, per germline (reference sequence). Trimming shortened V by 0 bases and J by 6 bases, and 12 bases separated the two germline ends. The CDR3 coding sequence is TGTGCCAGTAGTATAGAGGCGGGAGAGAGTCAGCCCCAGCATTTT. This codes for CASSIEAGESQPQHF.

The gene calls are TRBV28 and TRBJ2-3, with TRBD2 identical over 15 bases. The V gene end was trimmed by 5 bases and the J gene end by 5 bases; junction bases not matched to a gene: 8. Germline assignment: CDR1 MDHEN and CDR2 SYDVKM. The CDR3 spans 17 residues. The CDR3 DNA follows: TGTGCCAGCAGTCCCTGGACTAGCGGGGGGGTAGTAGATACGCAGTATTTT. Its protein is CASSPWTSGGVVDTQYF.

The gene calls are TRBV6-5 and TRBJ1-6; weak D call: TRBD1 (6 bases). Germline V CDR1 and CDR2: MNHEY, SVGAGI. The CDR3 covers 14 residues. The V and J ends lost 3 bases and 8 bases respectively, with 11 bases between them. The CDR3 loop is CASSYGQFDSPLHF. In DNA, the CDR3 is TGTGCCAGCAGTTATGGACAGTTTGATTCACCCCTCCACTTT.

Details on this clone: One junction end disagrees with the germline gene, perhaps due to a read error. The chain couples TRBV7-9 to TRBJ2-7, with a weak D call TRBD2 (5 bases). The CDR3 has 12 amino acids. Per germline, CDR1 SEHNR and CDR2 FQNEAQ (reference sequence). For the CDR3, the DNA is TGTTCCAGCAGCCCAGTACTAGGCGAGCAGTACTTC. It codes for CSSSPVLGEQYF.

V and J are TRBV18 and TRBJ2-1; TRBD2 matches 15 bases. The CDR3 is 16 residues long. Trimming cost V 3 bases and J 8 bases; bases outside gene matches: 5. The germline gives CDR1 KGHSH, CDR2 LQKENI. CDR3 sequence: CASSPGLAGGTDEQFF. In DNA form, the CDR3 reads TGTGCCAGCTCACCGGGACTAGCGGGAGGTACCGATGAGCAGTTCTTC. The variable domain in full, completed from reference TRBV18 and TRBJ2-1, reads NAGVMQNPRHLVRRRGQEARLRCSPMKGHSHVYWYRQLPEEGLKFMVYLQKENIIDESGMPKERFSAEFPKEGPSILRIQQVVRGDSAAYFCASSPGLAGGTDEQFFGPGTRLTVL.

This clone was observed a single time. The V call is TRBV4-3, the J call TRBJ2-1; 8 bases fit TRBD2. The trim removed 1 base at V and 3 bases at J, leaving 5 bases unmatched. There are 16 residues in the CDR3. The V gene's germline CDR1 is LGHNA and CDR2 YSLEER. The CDR3 loop is CASSQGLAGLYNEQFF. Written as DNA, the CDR3 is TGCGCCAGCAGCCAAGGTCTAGCGGGTCTCTACAATGAGCAGTTCTTC.

The V and J genes are TRBV5-3 and TRBJ1-2; 9 bases line up with TRBD1. TRBV5-3 is an open reading frame whose function is uncertain. After removal of 1 base from V and 6 bases from J, the junction contained 10 bases not matched to a gene. The CDR3 loop spans 16 amino acids. CDR3 region: CARSLTRDRVRDGYTF. Written as DNA, the CDR3 is TGTGCCAGAAGCTTGACCCGGGACAGGGTTCGAGATGGCTACACCTTC.

The CDR3 DNA sequence: TGTGCCAGCAGCCAAGACCAGACCCTAGTGAATGAGCAGTTCTTC. Translated, it gives CASSQDQTLVNEQFF. The chain uses TRBV14 and TRBJ2-1; no clear D gene. Between the trimmed V and J ends, which lost 0 bases and 7 bases, there was a span of 13 bases. The CDR3 runs 15 residues. Per the germline V gene, CDR1 is SGHDN and CDR2 is FVKESK.

V usage is TRBV29-1 and J usage is TRBJ2-3; 10 nucleotides match TRBD1. Germline loops: CDR1 SQVTM, CDR2 ANQGSEA. The CDR3 loop spans 14 amino acids. J was trimmed by 3 bases and V by 7 bases; bases with no gene match: 7. CDR3 sequence: CSAAGTGATDTQYF. The CDR3 nucleotides are TGCAGCGCTGCCGGGACAGGGGCTACAGATACGCAGTATTTT.

CDR3 sequence (DNA): TGTGCCACGGGGGAGGGAGCCTCTGGAAACACCATATATTTT. Residues: CATGEGASGNTIYF. The chain carries TRBV19 and TRBJ1-3; D possibly corresponds to TRBD1 (5 bases). The CDR3 has 14 residues. In germline, CDR1 is LNHDA, CDR2 SQIVND (reference sequence). V lost 10 bases and J 0 bases, leaving 13 bases between the germline ends.

In its sample, this clone was seen a few times. This CDR3 reads CASSLALQGAHEQYF. CDR3 nucleotides: TGCGCCAGCAGCTTGGCCCTACAGGGCGCCCACGAGCAGTACTTC. The J gene is TRBJ2-7, the V gene TRBV5-1; perhaps TRBD1 as D (6 bases). The V gene's germline CDR1 is SGHRS and CDR2 YFSETQ. With 0 bases removed from V and 5 bases from J, the gap between germline ends came to 15 bases. CDR3 length equals 15 residues.

The J gene is TRBJ1-6, the V gene TRBV5-1, with 7 bases lining up with TRBD1. The V segment lost 1 base and the J segment 8 bases; nucleotides outside the gene matches: 15. The V gene's germline CDR1 is SGHRS and CDR2 YFSETQ. The CDR3 sequence is 18 residues long. DNA for the CDR3: TGCGCCAGCAGCTTGACGATCAGAGGACAGGAAGGTTATTCACCCCTCCACTTT. Its translation is CASSLTIRGQEGYSPLHF.

The rearrangement joins TRBV7-8 to TRBJ2-7, with 8 bases that match TRBD1. Trimming cost V 1 base and J 5 bases; bases outside gene matches: 7. Germline V gene lookup returns CDR1 SGHVS and CDR2 FQNEAQ. The CDR3 consists of 15 residues. The CDR3 DNA follows: TGTGCCAGCAGCTTAGGTGCAGGGGGCTTCCACGAGCAGTACTTC. This codes for CASSLGAGGFHEQYF. Supplemented by reference TRBV7-8 and TRBJ2-7, the full variable domain reads GAGVSQSPRYKVAKRGQDVALRCDPISGHVSLFWYQQALGQGPEFLTYFQNEAQLDKSGLPSDRFFAERPEGSVSTLKIQRTQQEDSAVYLCASSLGAGGFHEQYFGPGTRLTVT.